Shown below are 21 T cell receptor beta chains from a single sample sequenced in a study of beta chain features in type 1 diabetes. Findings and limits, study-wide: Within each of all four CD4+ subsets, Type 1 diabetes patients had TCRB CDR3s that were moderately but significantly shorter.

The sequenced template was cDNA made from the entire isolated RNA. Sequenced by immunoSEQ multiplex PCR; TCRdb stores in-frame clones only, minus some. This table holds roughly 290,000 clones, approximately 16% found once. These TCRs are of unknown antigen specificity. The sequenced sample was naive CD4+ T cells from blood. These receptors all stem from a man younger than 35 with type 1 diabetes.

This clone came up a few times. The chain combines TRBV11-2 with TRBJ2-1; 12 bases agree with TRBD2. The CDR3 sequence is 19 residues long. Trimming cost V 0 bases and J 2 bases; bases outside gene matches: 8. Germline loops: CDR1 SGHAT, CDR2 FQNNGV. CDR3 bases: TGTGCCAGCAGCTTAGAGGCCCCCCGGACTAGCGGGGCCTACAATGAGCAGTTCTTC. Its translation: CASSLEAPRTSGAYNEQFF.

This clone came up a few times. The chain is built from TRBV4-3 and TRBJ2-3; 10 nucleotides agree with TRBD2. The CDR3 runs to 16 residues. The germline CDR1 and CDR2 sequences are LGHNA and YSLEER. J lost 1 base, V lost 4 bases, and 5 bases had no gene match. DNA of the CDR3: TGCGCCAGCAGCCGACTAGGGACTAGCGGCACAGATACGCAGTATTTT. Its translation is CASSRLGTSGTDTQYF.

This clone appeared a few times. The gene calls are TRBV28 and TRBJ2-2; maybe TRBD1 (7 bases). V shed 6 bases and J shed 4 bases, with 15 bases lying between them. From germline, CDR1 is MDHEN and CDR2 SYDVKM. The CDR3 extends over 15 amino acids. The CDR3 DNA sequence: TGTGCCAGCAGCCCAGGGGGGAGAGGCACCGGGGAGCTGTTTTTT. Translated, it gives CASSPGGRGTGELFF.

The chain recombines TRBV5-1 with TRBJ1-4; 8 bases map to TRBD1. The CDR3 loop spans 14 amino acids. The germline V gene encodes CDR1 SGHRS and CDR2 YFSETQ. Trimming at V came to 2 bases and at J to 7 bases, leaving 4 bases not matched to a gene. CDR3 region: CASSFGQGGEKLFF. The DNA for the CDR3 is TGCGCCAGCAGCTTCGGACAGGGAGGTGAAAAACTGTTTTTT.

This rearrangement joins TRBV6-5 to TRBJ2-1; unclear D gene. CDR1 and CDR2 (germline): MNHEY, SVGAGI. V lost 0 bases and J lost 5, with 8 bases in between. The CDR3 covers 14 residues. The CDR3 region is CASSYSGGDNEQFF. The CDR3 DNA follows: TGTGCCAGCAGTTACTCGGGTGGAGACAATGAGCAGTTCTTC.

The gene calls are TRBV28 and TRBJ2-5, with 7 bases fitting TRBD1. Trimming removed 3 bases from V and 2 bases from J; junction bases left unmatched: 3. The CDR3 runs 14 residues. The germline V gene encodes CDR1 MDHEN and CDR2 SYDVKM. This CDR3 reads CASSLWTGQETQYF. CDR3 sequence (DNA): TGTGCCAGCAGTTTGTGGACAGGACAAGAGACCCAGTACTTC. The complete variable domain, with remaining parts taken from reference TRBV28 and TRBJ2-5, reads DVKVTQSSRYLVKRTGEKVFLECVQDMDHENMFWYRQDPGLGLRLIYFSYDVKMKEKGDIPEGYSVSREKKERFSLILESASTNQTSMYLCASSLWTGQETQYFGPGTRLLVL.

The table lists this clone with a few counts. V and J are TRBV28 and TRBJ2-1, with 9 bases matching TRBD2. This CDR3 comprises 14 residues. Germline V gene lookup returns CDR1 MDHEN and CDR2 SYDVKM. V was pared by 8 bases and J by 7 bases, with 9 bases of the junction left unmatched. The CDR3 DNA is TGTGCCAGCGGCGAACTAGCGGGTATGAATGAGCAGTTCTTC. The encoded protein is CASGELAGMNEQFF.

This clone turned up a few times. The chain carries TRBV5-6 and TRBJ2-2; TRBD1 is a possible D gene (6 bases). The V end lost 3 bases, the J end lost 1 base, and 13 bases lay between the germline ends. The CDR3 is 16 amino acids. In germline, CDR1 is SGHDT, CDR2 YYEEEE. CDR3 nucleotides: TGTGCCAGCAGCTGGAGGACAGTTAAGAACACCGGGGAGCTGTTTTTT. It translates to CASSWRTVKNTGELFF.

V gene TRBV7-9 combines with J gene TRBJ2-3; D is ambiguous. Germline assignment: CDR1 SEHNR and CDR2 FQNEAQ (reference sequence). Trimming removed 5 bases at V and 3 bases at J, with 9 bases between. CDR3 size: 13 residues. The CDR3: CASSQPVTDTQYF. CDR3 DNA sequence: TGTGCCAGCAGCCAACCGGTAACAGATACGCAGTATTTT.

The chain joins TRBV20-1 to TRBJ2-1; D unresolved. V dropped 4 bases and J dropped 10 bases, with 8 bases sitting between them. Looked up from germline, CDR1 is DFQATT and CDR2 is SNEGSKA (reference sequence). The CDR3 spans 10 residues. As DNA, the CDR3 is TGCAGTGCTACCAGTAACGAGCAGTTCTTC. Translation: CSATSNEQFF.

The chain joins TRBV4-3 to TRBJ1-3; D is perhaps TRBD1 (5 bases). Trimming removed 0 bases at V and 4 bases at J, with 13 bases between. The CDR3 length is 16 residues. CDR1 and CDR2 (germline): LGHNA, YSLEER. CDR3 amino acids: CASSQDRSQGGNTIYF. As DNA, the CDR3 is TGCGCCAGCAGCCAAGATCGGTCCCAGGGAGGAAACACCATATATTTT.

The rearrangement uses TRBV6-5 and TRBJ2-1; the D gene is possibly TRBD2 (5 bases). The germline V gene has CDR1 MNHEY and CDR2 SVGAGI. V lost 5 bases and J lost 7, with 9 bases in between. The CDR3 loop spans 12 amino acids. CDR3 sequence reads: CASSRTRNEQFF. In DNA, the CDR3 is TGTGCCAGCAGTCGGACTCGGAATGAGCAGTTCTTC.

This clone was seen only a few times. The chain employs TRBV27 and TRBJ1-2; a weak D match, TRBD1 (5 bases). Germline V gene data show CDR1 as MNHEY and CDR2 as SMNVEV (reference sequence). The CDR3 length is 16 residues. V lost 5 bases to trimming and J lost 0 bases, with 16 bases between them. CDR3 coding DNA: TGTGCCAGCAGTCCGACAGTGGGCATAACTAACTATGGCTACACCTTC. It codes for CASSPTVGITNYGYTF.

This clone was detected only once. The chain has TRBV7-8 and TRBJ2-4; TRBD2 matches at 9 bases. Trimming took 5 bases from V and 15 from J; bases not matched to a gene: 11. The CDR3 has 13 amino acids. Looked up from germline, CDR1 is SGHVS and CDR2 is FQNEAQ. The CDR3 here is CASSTRIAGAPYF. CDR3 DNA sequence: TGTGCCAGCAGCACTAGGATAGCGGGGGCTCCGTACTTC.

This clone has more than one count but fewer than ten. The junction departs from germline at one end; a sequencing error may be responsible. In nucleotides, the CDR3 is TGTGCCAGCAGAGAAGCGGGGGGCTCCTACAATGAGCAGTTCTTC. It translates to CASREAGGSYNEQFF. This sequence joins TRBV6-1 and TRBJ2-1, with TRBD2 matching 9 bases. The CDR3 totals 15 residues. CDR1 and CDR2 (germline): MNHNS, SASEGT.

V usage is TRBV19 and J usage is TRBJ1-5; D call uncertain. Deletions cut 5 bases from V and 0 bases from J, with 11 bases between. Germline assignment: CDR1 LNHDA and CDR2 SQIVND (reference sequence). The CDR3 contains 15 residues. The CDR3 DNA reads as TGTGCCAGTAGTCAGAGACAAGATAGCAATCAGCCCCAGCATTTT. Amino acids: CASSQRQDSNQPQHF.

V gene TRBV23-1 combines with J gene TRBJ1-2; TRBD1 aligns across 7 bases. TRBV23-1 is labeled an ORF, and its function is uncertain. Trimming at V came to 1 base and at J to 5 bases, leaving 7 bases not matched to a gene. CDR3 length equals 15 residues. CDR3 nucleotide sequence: TGCGCCAGCAGTCAATTCCGCAGGGGGGCTTATGGCTACACCTTC. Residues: CASSQFRRGAYGYTF.

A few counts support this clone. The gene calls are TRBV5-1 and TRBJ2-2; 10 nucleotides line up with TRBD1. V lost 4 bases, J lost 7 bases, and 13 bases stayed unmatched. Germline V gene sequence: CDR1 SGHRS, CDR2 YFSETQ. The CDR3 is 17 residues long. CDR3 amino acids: CASSPARDRGLGGELFF. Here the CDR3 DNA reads TGCGCCAGCAGCCCAGCGAGAGACAGGGGGCTGGGCGGGGAGCTGTTTTTT. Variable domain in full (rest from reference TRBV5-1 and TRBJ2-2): KAGVTQTPRYLIKTRGQQVTLSCSPISGHRSVSWYQQTPGQGLQFLFEYFSETQRNKGNFPGRFSGRQFSNSRSEMNVSTLELGDSALYLCASSPARDRGLGGELFFGEGSRLTVL.

The CDR3 protein is CASSLVKDTYYGYTF. CDR3 bases: TGCGCCAGCAGCTTGGTTAAGGACACCTACTATGGCTACACCTTC. The V gene is TRBV5-1, the J gene TRBJ1-2; tentative D call: TRBD1 (5 bases). Germline CDR1 is SGHRS and CDR2 is YFSETQ. V lost 0 bases, J lost 3 bases, and 12 bases lay in between. The CDR3 sequence is 15 residues long.

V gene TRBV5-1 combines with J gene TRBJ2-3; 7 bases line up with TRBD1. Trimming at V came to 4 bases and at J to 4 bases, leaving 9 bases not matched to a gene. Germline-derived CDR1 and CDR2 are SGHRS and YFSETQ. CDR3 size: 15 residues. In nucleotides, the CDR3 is TGCGCCAGCAGCATAACAGGGGATCAAGCAGATACGCAGTATTTT. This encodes CASSITGDQADTQYF.

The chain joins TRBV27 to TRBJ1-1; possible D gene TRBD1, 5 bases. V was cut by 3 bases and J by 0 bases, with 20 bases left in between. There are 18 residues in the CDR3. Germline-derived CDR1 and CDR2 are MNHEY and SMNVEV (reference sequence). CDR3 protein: CASSFRAVEGWVNTEAFF. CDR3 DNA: TGTGCCAGCAGTTTCAGGGCGGTAGAAGGTTGGGTGAACACTGAAGCTTTCTTT.